Below are 5 T cell receptor beta chains sequenced from a single sample in a study of graft-versus-host responses after intestinal transplantation. Produced via immunoSEQ multiplex PCR; TCRdb's table is partial and in-frame only. The sample lists tens of thousands of clones; over 85% were seen once. The sample here was bone marrow, taken almost 750 days after intestinal transplantation. Receptors originate from a human patient who received an intestinal transplant, so some T cells may come from the graft donor.

The chain has TRBV5-1 and TRBJ1-1; D remains ambiguous. The CDR3 has 15 residues. CDR1 and CDR2 (germline): SGHRS, YFSETQ. Trimming took 0 bases from V and 1 from J, leaving 10 bases between them. CDR3 region: CASSLATPANTEAFF. The DNA for the CDR3 is TGCGCCAGCAGCTTGGCCACTCCGGCGAACACTGAAGCTTTCTTT.

This clone was recorded only once. The rearrangement links TRBV6-5 to TRBJ2-1; the D is unclear. V was shortened by 0 bases and J by 8 bases, with 5 bases between the two germline ends. The length of the CDR3 is 12 residues. CDR1 and CDR2 (germline): MNHEY, SVGAGI. The CDR3 region has the DNA TGTGCCAGCAGTTACTCGGGTGATGAGCAGTTCTTC. Translation: CASSYSGDEQFF.

The chain employs TRBV20-1 and TRBJ2-5; no reliable D call. Germline-derived CDR1 and CDR2 are DFQATT and SNEGSKA (reference sequence). The CDR3 covers 11 residues. V lost 2 bases, J lost 3 bases, and 4 bases lay in between. The DNA of the CDR3 is TGCAGTGCTAGACCCGAAGAGACCCAGTACTTC. Amino acids: CSARPEETQYF.

The chain employs TRBV5-4 and TRBJ2-3, with 7 nucleotides matching TRBD2. This CDR3 has 15 amino acids. Germline lookup yields CDR1 SGHNT and CDR2 YYREEE (reference sequence). The junction had 5 bases not matched to a gene; V was cut back by 2 bases and J by 2 bases. The DNA for the CDR3 is TGTGCCAGCAGCTTTGCGGGAGCAGTCACAGATACGCAGTATTTT. It is translated as CASSFAGAVTDTQYF. Based on the CDR3 plus reference TRBV5-4 and TRBJ2-3, the full variable domain is ETGVTQSPTHLIKTRGQQVTLRCSSQSGHNTVSWYQQALGQGPQFIFQYYREEENGRGNFPPRFSGLQFPNYSSELNVNALELDDSALYLCASSFAGAVTDTQYFGPGTRLTVL.

J is TRBJ2-7 and V is TRBV6-1; perhaps D is TRBD1 or TRBD2 (6 bases each). The CDR3 is 14 amino acids. The V and J ends lost 7 bases and 2 bases respectively, with 15 bases between them. Looked up from germline, CDR1 is MNHNS and CDR2 is SASEGT. This CDR3 is CASMYGGLTYEQYF. Written as DNA, the CDR3 is TGTGCCAGCATGTACGGGGGCCTTACCTACGAGCAGTACTTC.